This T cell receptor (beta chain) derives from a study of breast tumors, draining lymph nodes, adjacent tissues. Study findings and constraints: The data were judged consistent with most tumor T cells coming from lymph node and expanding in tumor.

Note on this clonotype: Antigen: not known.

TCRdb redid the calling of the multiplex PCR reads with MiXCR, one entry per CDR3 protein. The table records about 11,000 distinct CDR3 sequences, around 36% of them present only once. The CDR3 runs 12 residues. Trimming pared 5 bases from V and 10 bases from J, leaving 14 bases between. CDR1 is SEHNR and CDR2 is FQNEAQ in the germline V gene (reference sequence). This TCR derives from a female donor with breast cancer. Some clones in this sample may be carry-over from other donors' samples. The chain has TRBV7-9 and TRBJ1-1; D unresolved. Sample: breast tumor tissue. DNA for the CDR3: TGTGCCAGCAGCCTACGCGACCCGGGAGCTTTCTTT. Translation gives CASSLRDPGAFF.